The present T cell receptor (beta chain) was sequenced within a study of OX40 agonist ivuxolimab in advanced cancers. As for the study in general: Ivuxolimab, an agonistic anti-OX40 (CD134) antibody, was given to patients.

This CDR3 spans 15 amino acids. The germline CDR1 and CDR2 sequences are KGHSH and LQKENI. Trimming took 4 bases from V and 3 from J, leaving 13 bases between them. Here immunoSEQ multiplex PCR was the method, and the copy in TCRdb shows in-frame clones only, minus some. Of approximately 82,000 clones listed, 85% to 90% were seen once; the top ten hold under 3%. Regarding this clone: Antigen specificity is unknown.

Whole-study findings and limits: CD4+ T cells averaged fewer expanded clones than CD8+ T cells.

This rearrangement joins TRBV18 to TRBJ1-3; D not resolved. Material: CD4+ or CD8+ T cells sorted from blood, obtained in a trial of the OX40 agonist ivuxolimab. This clonotype was obtained from an adult with an advanced solid tumor such as melanoma, head and neck, liver or kidney cancer. The CDR3 spells CASSQSREIGNTIYF. For the CDR3, the DNA is TGTGCCAGCTCACAGTCAAGGGAGATTGGAAACACCATATATTTT.